This T cell receptor beta chain was identified during a study of CD8 T cells in ankylosing spondylitis. This CDR3 has 15 residues. Germline-derived CDR1 and CDR2 are SNHLY and FYNNEI. V was shortened by 1 base and J by 2 bases, with 11 bases between the two germline ends. MiXCR, run by TCRdb on the 5' RACE reads, gives a single entry per CDR3 protein. This sample carries under 450,000 distinct CDR3 sequences, roughly 20% of them seen once, and the ten largest clones take around 13%. Sequenced input: blood, either unsorted or a sorted T cell fraction (not recorded which). The sequence came from a male donor with ankylosing spondylitis or in good health (not recorded which). The chain couples TRBV2 to TRBJ1-2; no firm D call. DNA for the CDR3: TGTGCCAGCAGTGAAGTCCTGGACGGGAACTATGGCTACACCTTC. Its protein product is CASSEVLDGNYGYTF. The full variable domain, its missing parts supplied by reference TRBV2 and TRBJ1-2, is EPEVTQTPSHQVTQMGQEVILRCVPISNHLYFYWYRQILGQKVEFLVSFYNNEISEKSEIFDDQFSVERPDGSNFTLKIRSTKLEDSAMYFCASSEVLDGNYGYTFGSGTRLTVV.